This is a list of T cell receptor beta chains from one sample in a study of blood T cell repertoires in COVID-19. Assay: immunoSEQ multiplex PCR; the TCRdb copy retains only in-frame clones and omits some. The table lists hundreds of thousands of clones, roughly 80% of them singletons, with 5% in the top ten. Sample: PBMCs or T cells enriched from blood (not recorded which). The receptors shown here come from a man in his forties who had been exposed to COVID-19. CDR3s include the opening cysteine and the closing phenylalanine or tryptophan.

>17|TRBV5-6
CASSLVRGGPPQETQYF
>12|TRBV19
CASTGGYYGYTF
>15|TRBV18
CASSPGTGIGETQYF
>12|TRBV19
CASSSDTDTQYF
>15|TRBV6-1
CASSEAGTSKNEQYF
>12|TRBV25-1
CASTRGTDTQYF
>14|TRBV30
CAPEVGPGNSPLHF
>14|TRBV5-6
CASSSGGRVNEQFF
>17|TRBV19
CATPATSLTKNTGELFF
>14|TRBV6-5
CASRPRQIYNEQFF
>16|TRBV19
CASRPVGGYSGNTIYF
>13|TRBV19
CASGASFNQPQHF
>13|TRBV27
CASRSGQNTEAFF
>13|TRBV5-4
CASSRDINTEAFF
>14|TRBV5-4
CASSLKLAGETQYF
>13|TRBV24-1
CATKTGNTDTQYF
>15|TRBV6-2/TRBV6-3
CASSYSPAVLNEQFF
>14|TRBV15
CATSERTGTQPQHF
>13|TRBV24-1
CATSVGQGTGQYF
>15|TRBV5-1
CASNGLAGAYDEQFF
>15|TRBV14
CASSQEGRGPGELFF
>17|TRBV19
CASSMFGRQYSGNTIYF
>14|TRBV18
CASSPGGSNQPQHF
>13|TRBV7-2
CASSSDWNSPLHF
>17|TRBV11-2
CASSLGVWLAGGGEQFF
>14|TRBV6-4
CASSDRGGRNGYTF
>20|TRBV19
CASRNKGGPGGLAGANVLTF
>15|TRBV9
CASSPRGRGNTEAFF
>16|TRBV2
CAGLPPGTGKVDEQFF
>15|TRBV19
CASSIGRRLKEKLFF
>12|TRBV30
CAWRRGNEKLFF
>13|TRBV9
CASLGGGASPLHF
>14|TRBV10-3
CAISDRSSTDTQYF
>16|TRBV18
CASSPPNRGPNTEAFF
>13|TRBV5-6
CASSLQGGEKLFF
>15|TRBV11-3
CASSPGTGTGHEQYF
>12|TRBV6-5
CASSYSLETQYF
>16|TRBV30
CAWSAPGTGTGNTIYF
>12|TRBV5-4
CASSGAEETQYF
>16|TRBV2
CASSEGTVYSNQPQHF
>14|TRBV20-1
CSASGGGSYNEQFF